One and the same sample provided the 18 T cell receptor beta chains below, sequenced in a study of graft-versus-host responses after intestinal transplantation. These receptors' targets are unknown. The assay was immunoSEQ multiplex PCR, and TCRdb's table has in-frame clones only and misses some. Counted here are about 82,000 clones, 90% to 95% occurring once; the ten biggest clones make up 0.1%. The sample was unstimulated CD4+ T cells sorted from spleen or lymph node cells, taken before intestinal transplant. The receptors come from a human donor who received an intestinal transplant.

The chain is built from TRBV7-8 and TRBJ1-6, with 10 bases lining up with TRBD1. The CDR3 has 14 amino acids. V dropped 6 bases and J dropped 9; count of bases not matched to a gene: 5. Germline CDR1 is SGHVS and CDR2 is FQNEAQ. The CDR3 coding sequence is TGTGCCAGCAGGGGGACAGGGGAGTTTTCACCCCTCCACTTT. This sequence encodes CASRGTGEFSPLHF.

The rearrangement uses TRBV19 and TRBJ1-5; D not certain. V shed 3 bases and J shed 7 bases, with 13 bases lying between them. Germline CDR1 reads LNHDA; CDR2 reads SQIVND (reference sequence). The CDR3 has 14 residues. The CDR3 loop reads CASSIGGGIQPQHF. The CDR3 coding sequence is TGTGCCAGTAGTATTGGAGGCGGCATCCAGCCCCAGCATTTT.

The chain uses TRBV21-1 and TRBJ2-2; the tabulated D call, TRBD1, remains unverified against the DNA. TRBV21-1 is marked as a pseudogene. This CDR3 comprises 14 residues. CDR3 coding DNA: TGTGCCAGCAGCAAAGGACAGAACACCGGGGAGCTGTTTTTT. This translates into CASSKGQNTGELFF.

The chain recombines TRBV5-1 with TRBJ1-1; 8 bases align to TRBD1. The CDR3 contains 17 residues. Germline V gives CDR1 SGHRS, CDR2 YFSETQ. After removal of 3 bases from V and 3 bases from J, the junction contained 13 bases not matched to a gene. The CDR3 sequence is CASSSRDRGGPHTEAFF. In nucleotides, the CDR3 is TGCGCCAGCAGCTCTAGAGACAGGGGAGGGCCGCACACTGAAGCTTTCTTT.

The V gene is TRBV18, the J gene TRBJ2-5; 8 bases line up with TRBD1. Germline V gene lookup returns CDR1 KGHSH and CDR2 LQKENI. J lost 4 bases, V lost 4 bases, and 11 bases had no gene match. This CDR3 contains 16 residues. CDR3 sequence: CASSLDRAGFGETQYF. CDR3 DNA: TGTGCCAGCTCACTGGACAGGGCGGGGTTCGGAGAGACCCAGTACTTC. Full variable domain (outside the CDR3, taken from reference TRBV18 and TRBJ2-5): NAGVMQNPRHLVRRRGQEARLRCSPMKGHSHVYWYRQLPEEGLKFMVYLQKENIIDESGMPKERFSAEFPKEGPSILRIQQVVRGDSAAYFCASSLDRAGFGETQYFGPGTRLLVL.

The chain couples TRBV4-3 to TRBJ2-4, with 15 nucleotides matching TRBD2. CDR3 length: 20 amino acids. Germline CDR1 and CDR2: LGHNA and YSLEER. J gave up 0 bases and V 1 base, and 7 bases lay outside the gene matches. CDR3 amino acids: CASSQGWTSGRGIAKNIQYF. In DNA, the CDR3 is TGCGCCAGCAGCCAAGGATGGACTAGCGGGAGGGGCATAGCCAAAAACATTCAGTACTTC.

V usage is TRBV4-1 and J usage is TRBJ2-7, with TRBD2 as a possible D gene (6 bases). This CDR3 spans 15 amino acids. Germline V gives CDR1 MGHRA, CDR2 YSYEKL. V lost 1 base and J 3 bases, leaving 13 bases between the germline ends. CDR3 DNA sequence: TGCGCCAGCAGCCAAGTCGTAGCGGACCTCTACGAGCAGTACTTC. Its protein product is CASSQVVADLYEQYF.

There are a few counts of this clone. The chain joins TRBV2 to TRBJ2-7, with a weak D call TRBD1 (6 bases). Trimming removed 3 bases at V and 2 bases at J, with 14 bases between. Germline CDR1 is SNHLY and CDR2 is FYNNEI. CDR3 length: 15 amino acids. The CDR3 bases are TGTGCCAGCAGTGAGACGACAGGCCAGACCTACGAGCAGTACTTC. The encoded protein is CASSETTGQTYEQYF.

The chain is built from TRBV7-9 and TRBJ2-1; maybe TRBD1 (5 bases). Trimming removed 3 bases at V and 4 bases at J, with 7 bases between. Germline V gene sequence: CDR1 SEHNR, CDR2 FQNEAQ (reference sequence). The CDR3 is 13 residues long. The CDR3 sequence is CASSFRDYNEQFF. CDR3 nucleotide sequence: TGTGCCAGCAGCTTCAGGGATTACAATGAGCAGTTCTTC.

The J gene is TRBJ2-1, the V gene TRBV30; TRBD2 matches at 8 bases. Per the germline V gene, CDR1 is GTSNPN and CDR2 is SVGIG (reference sequence). The length of the CDR3 is 15 residues. The ends lost 4 bases at V and 7 bases at J; junction bases unmatched: 12. Written as DNA, the CDR3 is TGTGCCTGGACCCTTCGGGGGGGGGCCCCAAATGAGCAGTTCTTC. As protein: CAWTLRGGAPNEQFF.

The genes are TRBV5-3 and TRBJ1-1, with D perhaps TRBD1 (6 bases). TRBV5-3 is classed as an ORF, of uncertain function. V was cut by 5 bases and J by 1 base, with 21 bases left in between. CDR3 length: 17 amino acids. Here the CDR3 reads CARRHGTRPPRNTEAFF. CDR3 sequence (DNA): TGTGCCAGAAGACATGGGACACGTCCCCCTCGGAACACTGAAGCTTTCTTT.

The genes are TRBV11-3 and TRBJ2-3; 8 bases match TRBD2. This CDR3 is 16 amino acids long. With V trimmed by 0 bases and J by 2 bases, 4 bases remained unmatched. Germline CDR1 is SGHNT and CDR2 is YENEEA. The DNA for the CDR3 is TGTGCCAGCAGCTTAGAACTAGCGGAGAACACAGATACGCAGTATTTT. As protein: CASSLELAENTDTQYF.

This rearrangement joins TRBV11-3 to TRBJ1-6; 8 bases match TRBD1. This CDR3 is 15 amino acids long. Germline-derived CDR1 and CDR2 are SGHNT and YENEEA. Losses at the gene ends were 5 bases for V and 9 bases for J; bases not matched to a gene: 9. The CDR3 loop is CASSPMGQDSSPLHF. CDR3 DNA sequence: TGTGCCAGCAGCCCAATGGGACAGGACTCTTCACCCCTCCACTTT.

The chain recombines TRBV19 with TRBJ2-5, with TRBD2 matching over 8 bases. This CDR3 is 15 amino acids long. J gave up 4 bases and V 10 bases, and 14 bases lay outside the gene matches. Germline V CDR1 and CDR2: LNHDA, SQIVND (reference sequence). This CDR3 reads CATKRRGGLGETQYF. The DNA for the CDR3 is TGTGCCACTAAACGACGGGGGGGGCTGGGAGAGACCCAGTACTTC. The variable domain in full, completed from reference TRBV19 and TRBJ2-5, reads DGGITQSPKYLFRKEGQNVTLSCEQNLNHDAMYWYRQDPGQGLRLIYYSQIVNDFQKGDIAEGYSVSREKKESFPLTVTSAQKNPTAFYLCATKRRGGLGETQYFGPGTRLLVL.

The genes are TRBV30 and TRBJ1-2, with TRBD1 identical over 9 bases. Per the germline V gene, CDR1 is GTSNPN and CDR2 is SVGIG (reference sequence). V gave up 1 base and J gave up 4 bases; unmatched junction bases: 10. The CDR3 is 16 residues long. CDR3 amino acids: CAWSGFIGTGIYGYTF. The CDR3 nucleotides are TGTGCCTGGAGTGGATTTATTGGGACAGGGATCTATGGCTACACCTTC.

The chain couples TRBV7-9 to TRBJ1-1, with D unclear. V shed 5 bases and J shed 0 bases, with 7 bases lying between them. The CDR3 runs to 13 residues. Germline CDR1 and CDR2: SEHNR and FQNEAQ (reference sequence). The CDR3 DNA is TGTGCCAGCAGCGCGATGATGAACACTGAAGCTTTCTTT. It specifies CASSAMMNTEAFF. The full variable domain, rest sourced from reference TRBV7-9 and TRBJ1-1, is DTGVSQNPRHKITKRGQNVTFRCDPISEHNRLYWYRQTLGQGPEFLTYFQNEAQLEKSRLLSDRFSAERPKGSFSTLEIQRTEQGDSAMYLCASSAMMNTEAFFGQGTRLTVV.

This clone was found a few times. The chain is built from TRBV21-1 and TRBJ1-5; TRBD1, the table's D call, lacks a check against the DNA. TRBV21-1 is a recognized pseudogene. CDR3 length equals 15 residues. The CDR3 sequence is CASSKLGQPDQPQHF. The CDR3 bases are TGTGCCAGCAGCAAGCTCGGACAGCCCGATCAGCCCCAGCATTTT.

This chain joins TRBV4-3 and TRBJ2-1; 10 bases map to TRBD2. Losses at the gene ends were 3 bases for V and 3 bases for J; bases not matched to a gene: 2. Germline CDR1 is LGHNA and CDR2 is YSLEER. CDR3 length equals 15 residues. In DNA form, the CDR3 reads TGCGCCAGCAGCCACATAGCGGGGGGCTACAATGAGCAGTTCTTC. Its protein is CASSHIAGGYNEQFF.